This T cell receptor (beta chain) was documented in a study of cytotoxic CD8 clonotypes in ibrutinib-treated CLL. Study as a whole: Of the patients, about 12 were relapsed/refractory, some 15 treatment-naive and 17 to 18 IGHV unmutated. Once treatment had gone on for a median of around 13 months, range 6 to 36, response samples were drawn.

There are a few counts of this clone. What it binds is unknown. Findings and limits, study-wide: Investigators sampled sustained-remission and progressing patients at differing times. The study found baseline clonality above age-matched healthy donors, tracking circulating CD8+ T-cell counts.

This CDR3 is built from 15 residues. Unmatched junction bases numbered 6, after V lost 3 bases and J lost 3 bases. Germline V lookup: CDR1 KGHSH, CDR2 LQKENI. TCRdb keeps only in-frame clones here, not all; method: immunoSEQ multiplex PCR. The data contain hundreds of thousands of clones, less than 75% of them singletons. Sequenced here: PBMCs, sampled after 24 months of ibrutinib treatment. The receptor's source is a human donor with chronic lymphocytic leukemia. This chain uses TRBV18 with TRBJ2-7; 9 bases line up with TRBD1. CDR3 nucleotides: TGTGCCAGCTCACCCCCCGGGACAGGGATCTACGAGCAGTACTTC. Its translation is CASSPPGTGIYEQYF.